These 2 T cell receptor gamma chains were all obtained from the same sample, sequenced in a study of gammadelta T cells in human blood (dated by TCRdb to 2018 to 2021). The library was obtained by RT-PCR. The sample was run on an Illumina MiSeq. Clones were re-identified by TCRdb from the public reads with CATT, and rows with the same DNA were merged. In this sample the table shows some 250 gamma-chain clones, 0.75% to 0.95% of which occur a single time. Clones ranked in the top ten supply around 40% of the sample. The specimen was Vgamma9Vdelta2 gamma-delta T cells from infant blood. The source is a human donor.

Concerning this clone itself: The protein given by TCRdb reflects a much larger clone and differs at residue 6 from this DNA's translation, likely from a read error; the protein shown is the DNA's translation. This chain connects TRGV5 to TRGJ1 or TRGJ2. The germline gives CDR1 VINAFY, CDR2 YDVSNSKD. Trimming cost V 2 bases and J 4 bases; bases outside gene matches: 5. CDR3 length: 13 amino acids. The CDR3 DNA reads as TGTGCCACCTGGGACAAGACCTATTATAAGAAACTCTTT. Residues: CATWDKTYYKKLF.

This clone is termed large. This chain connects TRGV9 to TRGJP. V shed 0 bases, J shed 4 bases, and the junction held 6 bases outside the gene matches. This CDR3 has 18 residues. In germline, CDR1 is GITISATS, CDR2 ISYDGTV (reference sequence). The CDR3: CALWEVLPQELGKKIKVF. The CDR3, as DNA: TGTGCCTTGTGGGAGGTGCTGCCTCAAGAGTTGGGCAAAAAAATCAAGGTATTT.